Each of the 27 T cell receptor beta chains below was sequenced from the same sample in a study of Graves' ophthalmopathy and Graves' hyperthyroidism. Amplified TCR beta CDR3 regions were obtained using RNA transcripts as template. The workflow started with a first-round RT-PCR run with HTBI primers and then moved on to a second-round multiplex PCR. TCRdb re-analysed the multiplex PCR reads in MiXCR, keeping a single row per CDR3 protein. Of a few hundred thousand distinct CDR3 sequences listed, less than 20% are singletons. The sequencing sample was made of peripheral blood. The source is a woman under 30 with stable Graves' hyperthyroidism.

This clonotype came up many times. The chain joins TRBV6-5 to TRBJ2-5; no clear D gene. Germline assignment: CDR1 MNHEY and CDR2 SVGAGI. This CDR3 spans 13 amino acids. Between the trimmed V and J ends, which lost 3 bases and 4 bases, there was a span of 9 bases. CDR3 residues: CASSYRVGETQYF. The CDR3 coding sequence is TGTGCCAGCAGTTATCGAGTGGGAGAGACCCAGTACTTC.

With regard to this clonotype: Because the CDR3 is missing its conserved closing phenylalanine or tryptophan, this is likely a read error. The chain is built from TRBV6-5 and TRBJ1-2; 7 bases are shared with TRBD1. This CDR3 is built from 16 residues. Germline V lookup: CDR1 MNHEY, CDR2 SVGAGI. Trimming cost V 4 bases and J 0 bases; bases outside gene matches: 8. This chain's CDR3 is CASSSPGTATNYGYTY. CDR3 nucleotides: TGTGCCAGCAGTTCTCCCGGGACAGCAACTAACTATGGCTACACCTAC.

The chain carries TRBV12-3 or TRBV12-4 and TRBJ2-2; no clear D. V was pared by 1 base and J by 2 bases, with 11 bases between. This CDR3 contains 16 residues. CDR3 sequence reads: CASSLEYPGNTGELFF. The CDR3, as DNA: TGTGCCAGCAGTTTAGAGTATCCTGGTAACACCGGGGAGCTGTTTTTT.

Ten or more counts support this clonotype. The chain recombines TRBV12-3 or TRBV12-4 with TRBJ2-7, with 7 bases lining up with TRBD1. V dropped 5 bases and J dropped 6; count of bases not matched to a gene: 13. The CDR3 totals 15 residues. The CDR3 DNA sequence: TGTGCCAGCAGTCTCCTGACAGGGTCTAACCGCGAGCAGTACTTC. It is translated as CASSLLTGSNREQYF.

This clonotype was observed a few times. The chain carries TRBV2 and TRBJ2-4; possibly TRBD2 for D (5 bases). Germline CDR1 SNHLY, CDR2 FYNNEI. The CDR3 consists of 13 residues. Trimming stripped 6 bases from V and 9 bases from J, with 15 bases between. The CDR3 loop reads CASRARVQGIQYF. As DNA, the CDR3 is TGTGCCAGCAGGGCGAGGGTTCAAGGCATTCAGTACTTC.

Concerning this clonotype: A much bigger clone sits one base away, suggesting this may be a read error. V gene TRBV20-1 combines with J gene TRBJ1-2; possible D gene TRBD1, 6 bases. The CDR3 is 13 residues long. Germline loops: CDR1 DFQATT, CDR2 SNEGSKA (reference sequence). V was pared by 4 bases and J by 4 bases, with 13 bases between. CDR3 coding DNA: TGCAGTGCTAACTTACAGGGCTCCTATGGCTACACCTTC. Translating gives CSANLQGSYGYTF.

This clonotype was detected ten times or more. The chain combines TRBV12-3 or TRBV12-4 with TRBJ1-1; D remains ambiguous. The CDR3 is 14 amino acids. Trimming shortened V by 1 base and J by 4 bases, and 10 bases separated the two germline ends. The CDR3 nucleotides read TGTGCCAGCAGTTTAGGCCCTCAAGGCACTGAAGCTTTCTTT. It specifies CASSLGPQGTEAFF.

The chain combines TRBV19 with TRBJ1-2; D is possibly TRBD1 (6 bases). Trimming shortened V by 7 bases and J by 8 bases, and 14 bases separated the two germline ends. Germline V gene data show CDR1 as LNHDA and CDR2 as SQIVND (reference sequence). The CDR3 length is 12 residues. CDR3 sequence (DNA): TGTGCCAGTACCGACTACAGGGAAGGCTACACCTTC. This translates into CASTDYREGYTF.

This rearrangement joins TRBV6-1 to TRBJ1-1; unclear D gene. CDR1 is MNHNS and CDR2 is SASEGT in the germline V gene. The V gene lost 5 bases and the J gene lost 0 bases, with 13 bases spanning the gap. There are 15 residues in the CDR3. This CDR3 reads CASSLLGGMNTEAFF. Written as DNA, the CDR3 is TGTGCCAGCAGTCTCCTGGGAGGTATGAACACTGAAGCTTTCTTT.

This clonotype has more than one count but fewer than ten. This sequence may be a read error, since a much larger clone differs from it by one base. The CDR3 DNA reads TGTGCCAGCAATTTACTTGACCCGTCTTGGGGCGAGCAGTACTTC. Its protein product is CASNLLDPSWGEQYF. This sequence joins TRBV12-3 or TRBV12-4 and TRBJ2-7; D is ambiguous. This CDR3 is built from 15 residues.

This clonotype was seen a few times. The rearrangement links TRBV24-1 to TRBJ2-5; 15 bases map to TRBD2. V dropped 5 bases and J dropped 4; count of bases not matched to a gene: 13. Germline V lookup: CDR1 KGHDR, CDR2 SFDVKD. There are 19 residues in the CDR3. The CDR3 coding sequence is TGTGCCACCAGTGGCTCCGCCGGACTAGCGGGGGGGCTGCTAGAGACCCAGTACTTC. Translation: CATSGSAGLAGGLLETQYF.

This clonotype was picked up many times. CDR3 nucleotides: TGTGCCAGCAGCTTAGTAGTTGGGGGCGACACCGGGGAGCTGTTTTTT. This encodes CASSLVVGGDTGELFF. The chain uses TRBV7-8 and TRBJ2-2; a weak D match, TRBD1 (6 bases). Germline CDR1 and CDR2: SGHVS and FQNEAQ. The CDR3 consists of 16 residues. V shed 1 base and J shed 3 bases, with 12 bases lying between them.

As concerns this clonotype: A much bigger clone sits one base away, suggesting this may be a read error. The CDR3 carries no conserved terminal phenylalanine or tryptophan, so it likely arises from a read error. This chain joins TRBV19 and TRBJ1-6, with D possibly being TRBD1 (5 bases). Trimming took off 7 bases at V and 7 bases at J, with 8 bases between the two ends. The CDR3 contains 12 residues. Germline assignment: CDR1 LNHDA and CDR2 SQIVND (reference sequence). CDR3 nucleotide sequence: TGTGCCAGTAAAGAGGGGAATTCACCCCTCCACTCT. It yields the protein CASKEGNSPLHS.

This clonotype was detected many times. The V call is TRBV9, the J call TRBJ2-5, with D maybe TRBD1 (6 bases). The CDR3 is 13 residues long. Germline V gene lookup returns CDR1 SGDLS and CDR2 YYNGEE. Trimming pared 0 bases from V and 4 bases from J, leaving 7 bases between. In nucleotides, the CDR3 is TGTGCCAGCAGCGTAGGAGGGGGAGAGACCCAGTACTTC. Translation: CASSVGGGETQYF.

This clonotype was seen repeatedly, ten times or more. The chain combines TRBV10-3 with TRBJ1-1; D is undetermined. V lost 2 bases to trimming and J lost 0 bases, with 7 bases between them. This CDR3 spans 14 amino acids. Germline CDR1 is ENHRY and CDR2 is SYGVKD. CDR3 residues: CAISEVGLNTEAFF. CDR3 coding DNA: TGTGCCATCAGTGAGGTCGGTCTGAACACTGAAGCTTTCTTT.

V gene TRBV2 combines with J gene TRBJ2-7, with 8 bases that match TRBD2. CDR1 and CDR2 (germline): SNHLY, FYNNEI. J was trimmed by 2 bases and V by 8 bases; bases with no gene match: 23. The CDR3 contains 19 residues. DNA for the CDR3: TGTGCCAGCGAGGGACTATCCACCCAGCGGGAGAAGTCTCCCTACGAGCAGTACTTC. It encodes CASEGLSTQREKSPYEQYF.

The V and J genes are TRBV20-1 and TRBJ2-4, with 7 bases that match TRBD2. The CDR3 runs to 15 residues. Germline V gives CDR1 DFQATT, CDR2 SNEGSKA (reference sequence). With V trimmed by 5 bases and J by 5 bases, 12 bases remained unmatched. As DNA, the CDR3 is TGCAGTGCTGGCCCCGTGCGGGAGTGGGAAAACATTCAGTACTTC. This sequence encodes CSAGPVREWENIQYF.

This clonotype was seen repeatedly, ten times or more. The chain combines TRBV12-3 or TRBV12-4 with TRBJ1-2; the match to TRBD1 covers 8 bases. Losses at the gene ends were 8 bases for V and 2 bases for J; bases not matched to a gene: 7. This CDR3 region has 14 residues. CDR3 nucleotides: TGTGCCAGCGTCCAGGGGGCGGCAAACTATGGCTACACCTTC. This codes for CASVQGAANYGYTF.

The gene calls are TRBV7-2 and TRBJ2-5; 7 positions match TRBD2. The V gene end was trimmed by 2 bases and the J gene end by 6 bases; junction bases not matched to a gene: 6. The CDR3 is made up of 14 amino acids. Germline V gene sequence: CDR1 SGHTA, CDR2 FQGNSA. The CDR3 loop reads CASSLNWGGKTQYF. CDR3 DNA: TGTGCCAGCAGCTTAAATTGGGGAGGGAAGACCCAGTACTTC. Based on the CDR3 plus reference TRBV7-2 and TRBJ2-5, the full variable domain is GAGVSQSPSNKVTEKGKDVELRCDPISGHTALYWYRQSLGQGLEFLIYFQGNSAPDKSGLPSDRFSAERTGGSVSTLTIQRTQQEDSAVYLCASSLNWGGKTQYFGPGTRLLVL.

The chain combines TRBV6-1 with TRBJ2-7, with D hard to call. The V gene's germline CDR1 is MNHNS and CDR2 SASEGT. The CDR3 length is 17 residues. With 7 bases removed from V and 0 bases from J, the gap between germline ends came to 22 bases. CDR3 nucleotides: TGTGCCAGCACCCCCAGGACCCTGCGTCAAAGCTCCTACGAGCAGTACTTC. The encoded protein is CASTPRTLRQSSYEQYF.

This clonotype has at least ten counts. This chain joins TRBV20-1 and TRBJ2-7, with no clear D. V lost 3 bases, J lost 3 bases, and 15 bases lay in between. The CDR3 sequence is 14 residues long. CDR1 is DFQATT and CDR2 is SNEGSKA in the germline V gene (reference sequence). CDR3 nucleotide sequence: TGCAGTGCTAGGCCCCGGGTTAAGCTCTACGAGCAGTACTTC. Translated, it gives CSARPRVKLYEQYF.

This clonotype appeared many times. The chain links TRBV7-2 to TRBJ1-1, with TRBD1 as a possible D gene (6 bases). The CDR3 has 14 residues. From germline, CDR1 is SGHTA and CDR2 FQGNSA. Between the trimmed V and J ends, which lost 1 base and 4 bases, there was a span of 10 bases. CDR3 sequence: CASSLGRGSTEAFF. As DNA, the CDR3 is TGTGCCAGCAGCTTAGGAAGGGGGTCCACTGAAGCTTTCTTT. Full variable domain (outside the CDR3, taken from reference TRBV7-2 and TRBJ1-1): GAGVSQSPSNKVTEKGKDVELRCDPISGHTALYWYRQSLGQGLEFLIYFQGNSAPDKSGLPSDRFSAERTGGSVSTLTIQRTQQEDSAVYLCASSLGRGSTEAFFGQGTRLTVV.

This clonotype has a count of ten or more. The genes are TRBV6-2 or TRBV6-3 and TRBJ2-4; D may correspond to TRBD1 or TRBD2 (5 bases each). With 6 bases removed from V and 11 bases from J, the gap between germline ends came to 20 bases. The CDR3 spans 14 residues. Germline V gives CDR1 MNHEY, CDR2 SVGEGT. The DNA for the CDR3 is TGTGCCAGCAGCGACTCCGAGGGGCCCAACCTTCAGTACTTC. The encoded protein is CASSDSEGPNLQYF.

In DNA form, the CDR3 reads TGTGCCAGCAGTTACGCGACAGGCGGCAATCAGCCCCAGCATTTT. Translating it yields CASSYATGGNQPQHF. J is TRBJ1-5 and V is TRBV6-2 or TRBV6-3, with D possibly matching TRBD1 (6 bases). Germline V gene data show CDR1 as MNHEY and CDR2 as SVGEGT. V was trimmed by 2 bases and J by 2 bases, leaving 10 bases between them. CDR3 length: 15 amino acids.

This sequence joins TRBV7-9 and TRBJ1-2; maybe TRBD1 (5 bases). V was pared by 1 base and J by 6 bases, with 12 bases between. The CDR3 has 14 residues. Germline values: CDR1 SEHNR, CDR2 FQNEAQ (reference sequence). The DNA of the CDR3 is TGTGCCAGCAGCTTAGTGGCAGGGTTTCATGGCTACACCTTC. It is translated as CASSLVAGFHGYTF.

This clonotype has ten or more counts. The chain carries TRBV27 and TRBJ1-2; D is unclear. V lost 9 bases and J 0 bases, leaving 17 bases between the germline ends. This CDR3 is 15 amino acids long. Germline loops: CDR1 MNHEY, CDR2 SMNVEV (reference sequence). CDR3 loop: CARSISALANYGYTF. In nucleotides, the CDR3 is TGTGCCAGATCCATTTCGGCCCTAGCTAACTATGGCTACACCTTC.

The chain combines TRBV6-1 with TRBJ1-6; weak D call: TRBD1 (5 bases). The CDR3 extends over 15 amino acids. V was pared by 8 bases and J by 9 bases, with 20 bases between. Germline V gene sequence: CDR1 MNHNS, CDR2 SASEGT. The DNA of the CDR3 is TGTGCCAGCTACCGGGGAGGGGTATTAGGTTCACCCCTCCACTTT. Amino acid sequence: CASYRGGVLGSPLHF.